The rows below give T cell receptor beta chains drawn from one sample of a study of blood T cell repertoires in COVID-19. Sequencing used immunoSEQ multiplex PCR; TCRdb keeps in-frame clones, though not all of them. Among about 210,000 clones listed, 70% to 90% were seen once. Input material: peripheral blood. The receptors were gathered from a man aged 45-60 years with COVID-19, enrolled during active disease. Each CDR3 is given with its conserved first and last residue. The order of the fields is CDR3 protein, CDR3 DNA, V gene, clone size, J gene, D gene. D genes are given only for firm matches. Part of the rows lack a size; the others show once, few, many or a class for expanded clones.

CDR3: CASSLGTSRETQYF
DNA: TGTGCCAGCAGCCTCGGGACTAGCAGAGAGACCCAGTACTTC
V: TRBV9
size: .
J: TRBJ2-5
D: TRBD2

CDR3: CASSPYLAGYEQYF
DNA: TGTGCCAGCAGCCCCTATCTCGCTGGCTACGAGCAGTACTTC
V: TRBV13
size: .
J: TRBJ2-7
D: .

CDR3: CASSGASSYEQYF
DNA: TGTGCCAGCAGTGGGGCCTCCTCCTACGAGCAGTACTTC
V: TRBV25-1
size: .
J: TRBJ2-7
D: .

CDR3: CASTSQIGELFF
DNA: TGTGCCAGTACTTCCCAGATCGGGGAGCTGTTTTTT
V: TRBV19
size: .
J: TRBJ2-2
D: .

CDR3: CASIVDRGSGNTIYF
DNA: TGTGCCAGCATCGTCGACAGGGGGTCTGGAAACACCATATATTTT
V: TRBV2
size: .
J: TRBJ1-3
D: TRBD1

CDR3: CASSVGSTQETQYF
DNA: TGTGCCAGCAGCGTAGGCTCTACCCAAGAGACCCAGTACTTC
V: TRBV9
size: .
J: TRBJ2-5
D: .

CDR3: CASSIRIGGGTDTQYF
DNA: TGTGCCAGTAGTATACGTATAGGGGGGGGCACAGATACGCAGTATTTT
V: TRBV19
size: .
J: TRBJ2-3
D: .

CDR3: CASNTGVGDTEAFF
DNA: TGTGCCAGCAACACAGGGGTGGGGGACACTGAAGCTTTCTTT
V: TRBV6-6
size: .
J: TRBJ1-1
D: TRBD1

CDR3: CASSQGVNTEAFF
DNA: TGTGCCAGCAGCCAAGGGGTTAACACTGAAGCTTTCTTT
V: TRBV6-1
size: .
J: TRBJ1-1
D: .

CDR3: CASREGTGSYNEQFF
DNA: TGCGCCAGCCGGGAGGGGACAGGGTCCTACAATGAGCAGTTCTTC
V: TRBV5-1
size: .
J: TRBJ2-1
D: .

CDR3: CASRSGNTEAFF
DNA: TGTGCCAGCAGATCAGGGAACACTGAAGCTTTCTTT
V: TRBV6-6
size: .
J: TRBJ1-1
D: .

CDR3: CASRPPRAGGKNTEAFF
DNA: TGTGCAAGTCGCCCACCGAGGGCAGGGGGTAAAAACACTGAAGCTTTCTTT
V: TRBV12-2
size: .
J: TRBJ1-1
D: .

CDR3: CASSLDPAGNNQPQHF
DNA: TGTGCCAGCAGCTTAGACCCGGCAGGGAATAATCAGCCCCAGCATTTT
V: TRBV7-6
size: .
J: TRBJ1-5
D: .

CDR3: CASSLATGGEKLFF
DNA: TGCGCCAGCAGCTTGGCTACAGGGGGTGAAAAACTGTTTTTT
V: TRBV5-1
size: .
J: TRBJ1-4
D: TRBD1

CDR3: CASSKGAWGGETQYF
DNA: TGTGCCAGCAGCAAAGGGGCCTGGGGAGGGGAGACCCAGTACTTC
V: TRBV21-1
size: .
J: TRBJ2-5
D: .

CDR3: CASSPFYRSSGANVLTF
DNA: TGTGCCAGCTCACCTTTCTACCGGAGCTCTGGGGCCAACGTCCTGACTTTC
V: TRBV18
size: .
J: TRBJ2-6
D: .

CDR3: CASSPPGRFLTEQYF
DNA: TGTGCCAGCAGTCCCCCGGGGAGGTTTTTGACCGAGCAGTACTTC
V: TRBV27
size: .
J: TRBJ2-7
D: .

CDR3: CASSTRQGPRKETQYF
DNA: TGTGCCAGTAGTACAAGACAGGGCCCCCGGAAAGAGACCCAGTACTTC
V: TRBV19
size: .
J: TRBJ2-5
D: TRBD1

CDR3: CASSLVPGEQYF
DNA: TGTGCCAGCAGCTTAGTCCCGGGGGAGCAGTACTTC
V: TRBV7-9
size: .
J: TRBJ2-7
D: .

CDR3: CASSTQGTNYGYTF
DNA: TGTGCCAGTAGTACACAGGGGACAAACTATGGCTACACCTTC
V: TRBV19
size: .
J: TRBJ1-2
D: TRBD1

CDR3: CASSTPRTEKGYTF
DNA: TGTGCCAGCAGTACGCCTCGGACAGAGAAGGGCTACACCTTC
V: TRBV6-5
size: .
J: TRBJ1-2
D: .

CDR3: CATTGTTGPGGEQFF
DNA: TGTGCCACCACCGGGACTACCGGACCGGGGGGTGAGCAGTTCTTC
V: TRBV24-1
size: .
J: TRBJ2-1
D: TRBD2

CDR3: CASSVDNRGRSDTQYF
DNA: TGTGCCAGCAGCGTAGATAACAGGGGGCGATCAGATACGCAGTATTTT
V: TRBV9
size: .
J: TRBJ2-3
D: TRBD1

CDR3: CSASLLAGAYTDTQYF
DNA: TGCAGTGCTAGTTTGTTAGCGGGGGCCTACACAGATACGCAGTATTTT
V: TRBV20-1
size: .
J: TRBJ2-3
D: TRBD2

CDR3: CASSWVKGGTGELFF
DNA: TGTGCCAGTAGTTGGGTGAAGGGAGGCACCGGGGAGCTGTTTTTT
V: TRBV19
size: few
J: TRBJ2-2
D: .

CDR3: CANSLVGQSSPLHF
DNA: TGTGCCAACAGCTTGGTGGGCCAATCTTCACCCCTCCACTTT
V: TRBV5-5
size: .
J: TRBJ1-6
D: .

CDR3: CASSLVSGGNYNEQFF
DNA: TGTGCCAGCAGCTTAGTCTCGGGGGGAAACTACAATGAGCAGTTCTTC
V: TRBV7-2
size: .
J: TRBJ2-1
D: TRBD2

CDR3: CATSDPGTSTDTQYF
DNA: TGTGCCACCAGTGATCCGGGTACTAGCACAGATACGCAGTATTTT
V: TRBV24-1
size: .
J: TRBJ2-3
D: .

CDR3: CASSRSPGETDTQYF
DNA: TGTGCCAGCAGCCGCAGCCCAGGGGAAACAGATACGCAGTATTTT
V: TRBV7-2
size: .
J: TRBJ2-3
D: .

CDR3: CASSTRTGGNQPQHF
DNA: TGTGCCAGTAGTACCCGGACAGGGGGGAATCAGCCCCAGCATTTT
V: TRBV19
size: .
J: TRBJ1-5
D: TRBD1

CDR3: CASSLDTWGGYEQYF
DNA: TGCGCCAGCAGCTTGGACACATGGGGAGGCTACGAGCAGTACTTC
V: TRBV5-1
size: .
J: TRBJ2-7
D: .

CDR3: CASSYTSGGAFEQFF
DNA: TGTGCCAGCAGTTACACTAGCGGGGGGGCCTTTGAGCAGTTCTTC
V: TRBV6-5
size: .
J: TRBJ2-1
D: TRBD2

CDR3: CASSPTRRVDQPQHF
DNA: TGTGCCAGCAGCCCCACCCGCCGGGTAGATCAGCCCCAGCATTTT
V: TRBV6-5
size: once
J: TRBJ1-5
D: .

CDR3: CASSTRSRGNLEQYF
DNA: TGTGCCAGCAGTACCCGGTCCAGGGGGAATCTCGAGCAGTACTTC
V: TRBV6-5
size: once
J: TRBJ2-7
D: TRBD1

CDR3: CASTGQGAYEQYF
DNA: TGTGCCAGCACGGGACAGGGGGCGTACGAGCAGTACTTC
V: TRBV19
size: .
J: TRBJ2-7
D: TRBD1

CDR3: CASSVAGTGSNEQFF
DNA: TGTGCCAGCAGCGTAGCTGGGACAGGGTCCAATGAGCAGTTCTTC
V: TRBV9
size: .
J: TRBJ2-1
D: TRBD1

CDR3: CASSSPGQGSYEQYF
DNA: TGTGCCAGCAGCTCCCCTGGACAGGGTTCCTACGAGCAGTACTTC
V: TRBV6-2/TRBV6-3
size: .
J: TRBJ2-7
D: TRBD1

CDR3: CASSGIAGGPMHGELFF
DNA: TGTGCCAGCAGCGGAATAGCGGGGGGGCCAATGCACGGGGAGCTGTTTTTT
V: TRBV9
size: .
J: TRBJ2-2
D: TRBD2

CDR3: CASSPWDRGNTDTQYF
DNA: TGTGCCAGCAGCCCATGGGACAGGGGAAACACAGATACGCAGTATTTT
V: TRBV5-4
size: .
J: TRBJ2-3
D: TRBD1

CDR3: CASSVSGGAAETQYF
DNA: TGCGCCAGCAGCGTTAGCGGGGGGGCGGCGGAGACCCAGTACTTC
V: TRBV5-1
size: .
J: TRBJ2-5
D: TRBD2

CDR3: CASSVIAGQETQYF
DNA: TGTGCCAGCTCGGTGATAGCTGGGCAAGAGACCCAGTACTTC
V: TRBV2
size: .
J: TRBJ2-5
D: .

CDR3: CASGLAGGGLREQFF
DNA: TGTGCCAGCGGACTAGCGGGGGGCGGGCTTCGTGAGCAGTTCTTC
V: TRBV2
size: .
J: TRBJ2-1
D: TRBD2

CDR3: CASRAQGNTIYF
DNA: TGTGCCAGCAGGGCTCAGGGGAACACCATATATTTT
V: TRBV12-3/TRBV12-4
size: once
J: TRBJ1-3
D: .

CDR3: CASSYTGSAGELFF
DNA: TGTGCCAGCAGTTATACAGGGTCAGCCGGGGAGCTGTTTTTT
V: TRBV6-2/TRBV6-3
size: .
J: TRBJ2-2
D: .